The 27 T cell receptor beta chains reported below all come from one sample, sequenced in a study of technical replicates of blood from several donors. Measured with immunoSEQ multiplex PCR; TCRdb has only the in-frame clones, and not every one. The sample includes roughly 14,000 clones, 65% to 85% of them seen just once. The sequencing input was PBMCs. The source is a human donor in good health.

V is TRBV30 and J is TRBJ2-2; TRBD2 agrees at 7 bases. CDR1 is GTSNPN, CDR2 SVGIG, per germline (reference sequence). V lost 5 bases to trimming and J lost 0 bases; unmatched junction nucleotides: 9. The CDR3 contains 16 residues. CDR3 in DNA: TGTGCCTGGGCCTTAGGGAGCGGGGCGAACACCGGGGAGCTGTTTTTT. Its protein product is CAWALGSGANTGELFF.

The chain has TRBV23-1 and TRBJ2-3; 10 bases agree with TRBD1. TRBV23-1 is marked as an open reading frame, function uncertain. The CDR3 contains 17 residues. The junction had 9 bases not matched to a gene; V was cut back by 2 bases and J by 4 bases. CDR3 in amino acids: CASSQQVGQGNADTQYF. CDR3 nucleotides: TGCGCCAGCAGTCAACAAGTGGGACAGGGGAACGCAGATACGCAGTATTTT.

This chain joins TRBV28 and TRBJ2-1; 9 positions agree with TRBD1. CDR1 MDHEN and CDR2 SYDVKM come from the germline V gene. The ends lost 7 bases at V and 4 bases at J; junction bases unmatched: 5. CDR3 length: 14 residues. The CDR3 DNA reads TGTGCCAGCAAAGGACAGGGGTTATACAATGAGCAGTTCTTC. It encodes CASKGQGLYNEQFF. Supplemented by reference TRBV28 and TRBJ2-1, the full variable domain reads DVKVTQSSRYLVKRTGEKVFLECVQDMDHENMFWYRQDPGLGLRLIYFSYDVKMKEKGDIPEGYSVSREKKERFSLILESASTNQTSMYLCASKGQGLYNEQFFGPGTRLTVL.

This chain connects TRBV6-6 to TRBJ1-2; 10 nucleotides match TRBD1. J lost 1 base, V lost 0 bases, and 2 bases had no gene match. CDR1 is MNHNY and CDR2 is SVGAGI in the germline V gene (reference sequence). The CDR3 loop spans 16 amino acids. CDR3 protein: CASSYSRDRGNYGYTF. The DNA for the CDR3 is TGTGCCAGCAGTTACTCCCGGGACAGGGGTAACTATGGCTACACCTTC.

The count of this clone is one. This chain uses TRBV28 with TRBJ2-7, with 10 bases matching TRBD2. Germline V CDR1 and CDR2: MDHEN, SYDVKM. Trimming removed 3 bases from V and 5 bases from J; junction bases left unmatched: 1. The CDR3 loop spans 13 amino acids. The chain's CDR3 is CASSFTSGNEQYF. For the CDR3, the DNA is TGTGCCAGCAGTTTTACTAGCGGGAACGAGCAGTACTTC.

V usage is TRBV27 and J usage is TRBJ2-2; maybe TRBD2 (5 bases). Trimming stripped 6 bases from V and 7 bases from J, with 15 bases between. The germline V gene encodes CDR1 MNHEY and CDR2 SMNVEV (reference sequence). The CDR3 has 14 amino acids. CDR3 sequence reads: CASSPLGEGGELFF. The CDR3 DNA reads TGTGCCAGCAGCCCTCTCGGGGAAGGCGGGGAGCTGTTTTTT.

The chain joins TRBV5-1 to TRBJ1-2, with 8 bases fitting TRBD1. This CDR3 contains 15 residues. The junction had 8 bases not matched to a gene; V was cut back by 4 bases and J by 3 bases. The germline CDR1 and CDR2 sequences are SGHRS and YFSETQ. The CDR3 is CASSAAQGAYYGYTF. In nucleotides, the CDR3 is TGCGCCAGCAGCGCGGCGCAGGGGGCGTACTATGGCTACACCTTC.

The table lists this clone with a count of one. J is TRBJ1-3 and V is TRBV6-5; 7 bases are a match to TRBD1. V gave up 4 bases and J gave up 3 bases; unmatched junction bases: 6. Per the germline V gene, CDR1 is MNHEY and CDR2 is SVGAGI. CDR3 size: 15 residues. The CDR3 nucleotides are TGTGCCAGCAGTTCGACAGGGCGCGGTGGAAACACCATATATTTT. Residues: CASSSTGRGGNTIYF.

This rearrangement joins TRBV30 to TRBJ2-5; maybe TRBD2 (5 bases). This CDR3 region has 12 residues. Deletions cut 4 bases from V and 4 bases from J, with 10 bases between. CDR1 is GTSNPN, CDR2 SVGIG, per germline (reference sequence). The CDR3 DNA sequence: TGTGCCTGGAATGGGAGAGGAGAGACCCAGTACTTC. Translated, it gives CAWNGRGETQYF.

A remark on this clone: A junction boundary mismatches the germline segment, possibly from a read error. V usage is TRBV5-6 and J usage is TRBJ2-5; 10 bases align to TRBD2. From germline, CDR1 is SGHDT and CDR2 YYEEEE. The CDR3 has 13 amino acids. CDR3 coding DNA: TGTGCCAGCAGCTTGGATTCCGGGACTAGCGCCCACTTC. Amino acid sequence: CASSLDSGTSAHF.

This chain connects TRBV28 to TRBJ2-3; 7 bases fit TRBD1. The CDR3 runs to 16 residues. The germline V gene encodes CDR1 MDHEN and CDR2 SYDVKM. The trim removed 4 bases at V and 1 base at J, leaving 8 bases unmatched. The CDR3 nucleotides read TGTGCCAGCAGTTCGACAGGGTGGTTGGGCACAGATACGCAGTATTTT. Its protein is CASSSTGWLGTDTQYF.

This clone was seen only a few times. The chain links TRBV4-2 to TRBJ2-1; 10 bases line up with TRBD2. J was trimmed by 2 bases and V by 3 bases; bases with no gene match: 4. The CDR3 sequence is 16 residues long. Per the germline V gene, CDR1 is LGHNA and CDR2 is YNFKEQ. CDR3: CASSHPAGGPYNEQFF. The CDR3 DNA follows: TGTGCCAGCAGCCACCCAGCGGGAGGGCCCTACAATGAGCAGTTCTTC.

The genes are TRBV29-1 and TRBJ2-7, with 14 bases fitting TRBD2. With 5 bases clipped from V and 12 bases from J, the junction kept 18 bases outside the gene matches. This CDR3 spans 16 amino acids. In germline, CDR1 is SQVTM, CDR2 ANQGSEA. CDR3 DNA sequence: TGCAGCGTTATTGGGATTGGGACTAGCGGGAGCCCGGGGCGGTACTTC. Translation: CSVIGIGTSGSPGRYF.

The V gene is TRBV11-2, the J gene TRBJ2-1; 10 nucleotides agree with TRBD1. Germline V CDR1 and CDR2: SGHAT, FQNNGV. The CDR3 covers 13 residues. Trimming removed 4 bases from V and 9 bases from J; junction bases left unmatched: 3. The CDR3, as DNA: TGTGCCAGCAGCTCCAGGACAGGGGGTGAGCAGTTCTTC. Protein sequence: CASSSRTGGEQFF.

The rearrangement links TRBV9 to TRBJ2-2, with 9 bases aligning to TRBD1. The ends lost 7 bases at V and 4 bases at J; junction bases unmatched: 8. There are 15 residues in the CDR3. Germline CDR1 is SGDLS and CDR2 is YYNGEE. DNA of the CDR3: TGTGCCAGCGGGGGGGGGACAGGGTCCACCGGGGAGCTGTTTTTT. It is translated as CASGGGTGSTGELFF.

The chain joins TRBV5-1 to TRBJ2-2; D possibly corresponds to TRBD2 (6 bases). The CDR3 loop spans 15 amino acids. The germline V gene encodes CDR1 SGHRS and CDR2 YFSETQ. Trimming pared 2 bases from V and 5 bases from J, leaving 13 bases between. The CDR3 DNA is TGCGCCAGCAGCTTATCTAGCGTTGCGACCGGGGAGCTGTTTTTT. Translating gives CASSLSSVATGELFF. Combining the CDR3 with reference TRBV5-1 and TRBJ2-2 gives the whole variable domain KAGVTQTPRYLIKTRGQQVTLSCSPISGHRSVSWYQQTPGQGLQFLFEYFSETQRNKGNFPGRFSGRQFSNSRSEMNVSTLELGDSALYLCASSLSSVATGELFFGEGSRLTVL.

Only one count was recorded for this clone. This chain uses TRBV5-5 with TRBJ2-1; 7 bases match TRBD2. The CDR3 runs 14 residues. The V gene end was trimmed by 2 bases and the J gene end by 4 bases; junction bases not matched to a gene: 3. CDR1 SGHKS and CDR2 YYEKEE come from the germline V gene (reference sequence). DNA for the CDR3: TGTGCCAGCAGCTTTGGGGACTATTACAATGAGCAGTTCTTC. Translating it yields CASSFGDYYNEQFF.

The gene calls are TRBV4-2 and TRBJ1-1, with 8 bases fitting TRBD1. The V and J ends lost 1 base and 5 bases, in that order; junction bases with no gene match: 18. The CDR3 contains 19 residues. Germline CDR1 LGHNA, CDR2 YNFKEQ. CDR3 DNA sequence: TGTGCCAGCAGCCAAGGATGGGCTCGCAGGGGGCCCGAAAGAACTGAAGCTTTCTTT. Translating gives CASSQGWARRGPERTEAFF.

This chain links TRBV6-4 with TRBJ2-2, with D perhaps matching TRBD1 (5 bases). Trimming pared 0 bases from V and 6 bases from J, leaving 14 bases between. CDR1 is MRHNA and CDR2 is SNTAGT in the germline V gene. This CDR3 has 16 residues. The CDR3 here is CASSDSNLGAPGELFF. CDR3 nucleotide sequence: TGTGCCAGCAGTGACTCGAACCTAGGGGCACCCGGGGAGCTGTTTTTT.

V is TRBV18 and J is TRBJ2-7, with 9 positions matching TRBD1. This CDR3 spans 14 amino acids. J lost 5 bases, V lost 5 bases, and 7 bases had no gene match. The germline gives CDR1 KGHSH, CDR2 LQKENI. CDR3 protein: CASSSTTGGDEQYF. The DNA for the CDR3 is TGTGCCAGCTCATCAACTACAGGGGGCGACGAGCAGTACTTC.

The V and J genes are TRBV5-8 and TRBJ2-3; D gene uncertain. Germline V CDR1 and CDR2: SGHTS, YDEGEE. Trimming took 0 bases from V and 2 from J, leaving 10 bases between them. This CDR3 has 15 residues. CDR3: CASSLVHYLTDTQYF. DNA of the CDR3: TGTGCCAGCAGCTTGGTTCACTACCTCACAGATACGCAGTATTTT.

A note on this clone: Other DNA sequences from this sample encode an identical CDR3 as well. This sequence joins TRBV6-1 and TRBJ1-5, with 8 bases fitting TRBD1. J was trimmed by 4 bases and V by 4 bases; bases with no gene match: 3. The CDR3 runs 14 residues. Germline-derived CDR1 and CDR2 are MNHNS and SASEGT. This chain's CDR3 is CASSGQGQNQPQHF. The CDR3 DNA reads TGTGCCAGCAGTGGACAGGGGCAAAATCAGCCCCAGCATTTT.

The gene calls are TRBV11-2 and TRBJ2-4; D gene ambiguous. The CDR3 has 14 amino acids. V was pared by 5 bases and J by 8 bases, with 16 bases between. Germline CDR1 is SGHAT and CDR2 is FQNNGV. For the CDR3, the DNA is TGTGCCAGCAGCCCCCGCGGCGCGGTGGACATTCAGTACTTC. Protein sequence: CASSPRGAVDIQYF.

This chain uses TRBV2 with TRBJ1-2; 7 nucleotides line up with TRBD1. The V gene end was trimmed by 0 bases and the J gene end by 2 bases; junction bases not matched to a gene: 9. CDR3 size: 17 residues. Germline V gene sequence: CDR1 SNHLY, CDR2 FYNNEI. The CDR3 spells CASSEAPSPGQNYGYTF. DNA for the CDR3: TGTGCCAGCAGTGAAGCCCCTAGTCCGGGACAGAACTATGGCTACACCTTC. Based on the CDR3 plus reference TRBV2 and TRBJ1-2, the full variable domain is EPEVTQTPSHQVTQMGQEVILRCVPISNHLYFYWYRQILGQKVEFLVSFYNNEISEKSEIFDDQFSVERPDGSNFTLKIRSTKLEDSAMYFCASSEAPSPGQNYGYTFGSGTRLTVV.

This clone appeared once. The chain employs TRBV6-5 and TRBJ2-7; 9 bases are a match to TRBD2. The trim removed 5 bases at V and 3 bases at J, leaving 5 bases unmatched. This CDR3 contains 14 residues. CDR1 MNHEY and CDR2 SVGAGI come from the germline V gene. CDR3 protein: CASSRGLASYEQYF. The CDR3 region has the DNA TGTGCCAGCAGTCGCGGACTAGCGAGCTACGAGCAGTACTTC.

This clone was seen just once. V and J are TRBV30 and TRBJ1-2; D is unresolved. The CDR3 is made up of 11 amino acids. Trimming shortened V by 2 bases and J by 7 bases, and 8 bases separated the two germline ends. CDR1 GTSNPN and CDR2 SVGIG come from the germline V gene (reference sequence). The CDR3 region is CAWSRRLGYTF. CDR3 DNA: TGTGCCTGGAGTCGGAGACTTGGCTACACCTTC.

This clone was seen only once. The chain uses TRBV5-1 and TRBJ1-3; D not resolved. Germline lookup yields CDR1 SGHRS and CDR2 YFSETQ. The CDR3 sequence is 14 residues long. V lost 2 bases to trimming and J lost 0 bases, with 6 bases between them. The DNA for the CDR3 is TGCGCCAGCAGCTTATTGAGCTCTGGAAACACCATATATTTT. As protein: CASSLLSSGNTIYF.